This T cell receptor (beta chain) was captured in a study of cytomegalovirus exposure and HLA in healthy donors. Points from the study as a whole: Whilst most TCR sequences proved rare, a subset of public TCRs occurred across many donors.

As to this clone: The antigen is unknown.

The PCR had 60 Vbeta and 13 Jbeta primers. The data were produced by immunoSEQ multiplex PCR, yet TCRdb's version contains in-frame clones alone and is incomplete. The sample lists 200,000 to 250,000 clones; roughly 78% were seen once. The sequencing sample was made of PBMCs. This sequence originates from a boy between 10 and 17 years old in good health and CMV-seronegative.

CDR3 bases: TGTGCCAGCAGCATCCAGAGCGGGGGCTACCAAGAGACCCAGTACTTC. Translating gives CASSIQSGGYQETQYF. The V call is TRBV9, the J call TRBJ2-5; 8 bases match TRBD2. The trim removed 4 bases at V and 0 bases at J, leaving 8 bases unmatched. The germline V gene has CDR1 SGDLS and CDR2 YYNGEE. The CDR3 loop spans 16 amino acids.